The clone carrying this T cell receptor (beta chain) was recorded once. The data derive from a study of T cell changes during pregnancy in multiple sclerosis. Libraries were prepared by immunoSEQ multiplex PCR; TCRdb keeps only in-frame clonotypes and omits some of them. The sample holds approximately 48,000 clones, approximately 94% seen once. CDR3 length equals 16 residues. The rearrangement links TRBV12-2 to TRBJ2-1; the D call TRBD1 from the table was never checked on the DNA. TRBV12-2 is classified as a pseudogene. The source of this sequence is a female donor with multiple sclerosis, enrolled in a pregnancy study. The sequenced sample was CD4+ T cells from peripheral blood mononuclear cells, obtained in the second trimester of pregnancy. For the CDR3, the DNA is TGTGCAAGTCGTCCCGCCACAGGGCTGTACTACAATGAGCAGTTCTTC. Translating it yields CASRPATGLYYNEQFF.